This T cell receptor (beta chain) derives from a study of memory CD4+ T cells and cytomegalovirus serostatus. The sort gate was single viable CD3+CD4+CD8-CD45RO+ cells for memory CD4+ T cells. The germline CDR1 and CDR2 sequences are SGHRS and YFSETQ. CDR3 length: 18 residues. Trimming removed 4 bases at V and 7 bases at J, with 24 bases between. Clones were sequenced by immunoSEQ multiplex PCR, and TCRdb holds only the in-frame ones, with some missing. The table includes 50,000 to 65,000 clones, around 77% detected once. This sequence originates from an adult in good health and CMV-seronegative. The sequenced sample consisted of memory CD4+ T cells from blood. The genes are TRBV5-1 and TRBJ1-6, with D possibly being TRBD1 (5 bases). The CDR3 sequence: CASSPRTPNAHSNSPLHF. CDR3 bases: TGCGCCAGCAGCCCCCGGACACCCAACGCACACTCAAATTCACCCCTCCACTTT.